What follows describes a single T cell receptor beta chain. Mismatch with germline at one junction end may stem from a read error. The sample belongs to a study of blood T cell repertoires in COVID-19. Study as a whole: Sites in the United States, Italy and Spain provided acute and convalescent COVID-19 samples. PBMCs, B-cell-depleted T cells, or T cells were the source of the cDNA or gDNA that made up the material.

In the original analysis: Reference gene primer amplification yielded estimated nucleated cell counts. This table comes from immunoSEQ multiplex PCR, and its TCRdb copy is limited to in-frame clones, with some not included. That table gives V, J and clone size, and the DNA gave D and trimming. The data show 250,000 to 300,000 clones, with roughly 85% seen just once and roughly 3% held by the top ten. The clonotype was recovered from a woman between 18 and 29 years old with acute or convalescent COVID-19. Sequencing used peripheral blood.

The CDR3 is CARRGGSETYTGELFF. The CDR3 DNA reads as TGCGCCCGCAGGGGGGGGTCAGAGACTTACACCGGGGAGCTGTTTTTT. This chain joins TRBV5-1 and TRBJ2-2; D is perhaps TRBD1 or TRBD2 (7 bases each). CDR1 is SGHRS and CDR2 is YFSETQ in the germline V gene. The CDR3 runs to 16 residues.